This T cell receptor (beta chain) is from a study of blood T cell repertoires in COVID-19. About the research overall: Italy, Spain and the United States were the sources of the convalescent and acute COVID-19 samples.

The CDR3 sequence is 17 residues long. Per germline, CDR1 KGHDR and CDR2 SFDVKD. V lost 5 bases, J lost 4 bases, and 19 bases lay in between. Profiled with immunoSEQ multiplex PCR; TCRdb holds only in-frame clones, not every one. Among some 280,000 clones listed, 89% were seen once. This clonotype was sampled from a woman in her forties who had recovered from COVID-19. V is TRBV24-1 and J is TRBJ2-2; D is possibly TRBD2 (6 bases). Sequencing was done on a sample of peripheral blood. The CDR3 nucleotides read TGTGCCACCAGTGCCTACGGCGGGGCGTGGGGCACCGGGGAGCTGTTTTTT. This encodes CATSAYGGAWGTGELFF.